This T cell receptor beta chain was recovered during a study of CD8 T cells in Susac syndrome. The multiple sclerosis controls were treatment-naive patients, and their relapsing-remitting disease was stable or active. Turning to this clonotype: The antigen remains undetermined.

Study conclusions and caveats: The relatively small number of individuals in the TCR sequencing and HLA analysis was acknowledged by the study.

cDNA came from 0.5 to 1 ug RNA primed by random hexamers. Amplification of TCR beta CDR3 spanned 54 Vbeta and 13 Jbeta via immunoSEQ multiplex PCR. TCRdb re-called the immunoSEQ multiplex PCR reads through MiXCR, storing one row per CDR3 protein. The sample contains about 52,000 distinct CDR3 sequences, 93% of which appear only once. Trimming stripped 3 bases from V and 5 bases from J, with 10 bases between. The CDR3 contains 14 residues. The chain combines TRBV12-3 or TRBV12-4 with TRBJ1-4; D unresolved. This sequence originates from a human donor with multiple sclerosis. The sample consisted of CD8+ T cells from PBMCs. DNA of the CDR3: TGTGCCAGCAGTTTTTCGGGCCTAAATGAAAAACTGTTTTTT. This translates into CASSFSGLNEKLFF.